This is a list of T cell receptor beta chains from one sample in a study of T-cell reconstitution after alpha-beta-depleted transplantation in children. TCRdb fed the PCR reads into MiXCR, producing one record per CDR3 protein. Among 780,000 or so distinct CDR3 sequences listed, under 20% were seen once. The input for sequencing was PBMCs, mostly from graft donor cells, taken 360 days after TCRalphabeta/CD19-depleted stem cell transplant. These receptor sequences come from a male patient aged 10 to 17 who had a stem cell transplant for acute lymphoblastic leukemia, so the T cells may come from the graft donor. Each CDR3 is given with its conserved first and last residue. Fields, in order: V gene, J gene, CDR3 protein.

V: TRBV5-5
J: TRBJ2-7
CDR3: CASSLALQSYEQYF

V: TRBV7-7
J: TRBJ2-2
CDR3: CASSTGSFQNTGELFF

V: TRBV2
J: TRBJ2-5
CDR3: CATQLNGLVEETQYF

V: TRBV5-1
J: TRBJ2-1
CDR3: CASSLRLAGIMNEQFF

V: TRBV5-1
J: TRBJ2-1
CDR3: CASDREGYNEQFF

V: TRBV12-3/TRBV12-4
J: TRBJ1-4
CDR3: CASSKGTETHEKLFF

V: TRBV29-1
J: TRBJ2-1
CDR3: CSVEPGLSYNEQFF

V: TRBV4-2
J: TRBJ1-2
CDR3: CASKPILVGYGYTF

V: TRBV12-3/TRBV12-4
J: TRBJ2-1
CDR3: CASSPDPTGENEQFF

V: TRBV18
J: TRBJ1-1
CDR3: CASSPENPRAFF

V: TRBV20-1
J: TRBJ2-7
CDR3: CSATRAGTYEQYF

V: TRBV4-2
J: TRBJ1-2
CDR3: CASSHNRANYGYTF

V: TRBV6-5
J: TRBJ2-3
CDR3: CASSYEATDTQYF

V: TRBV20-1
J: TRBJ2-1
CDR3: CSARARVRGTRNYNEQFF

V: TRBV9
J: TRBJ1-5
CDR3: CASSVGGRGQPQHF

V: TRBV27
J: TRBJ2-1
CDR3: CASRIGGGNYNEQFF

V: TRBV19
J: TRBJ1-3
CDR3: CASTPSLPSGNTIYF

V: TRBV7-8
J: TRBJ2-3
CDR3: CASSPARFTDTQYF

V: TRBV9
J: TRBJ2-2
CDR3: CASSGTSGRVIGELFF

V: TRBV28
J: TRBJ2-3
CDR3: CASSLRGVFSTDTQYF

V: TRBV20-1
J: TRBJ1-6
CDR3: CSASPLPMTGDNSPLHF

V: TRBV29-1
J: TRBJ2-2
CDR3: CSVPLGAGELFF

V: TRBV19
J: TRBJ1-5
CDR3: CASTATGANYQPQHF

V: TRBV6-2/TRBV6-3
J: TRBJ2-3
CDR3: CASTLGLAGITDTQYF

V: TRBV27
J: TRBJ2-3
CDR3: CASSGDWRDAYTQYF

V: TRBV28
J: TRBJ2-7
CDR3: CASRSPGTPLGYEQYF

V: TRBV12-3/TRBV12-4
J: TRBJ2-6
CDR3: CASSQRGRGANVLTF

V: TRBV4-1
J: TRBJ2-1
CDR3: CASSQTVGLANEQFF

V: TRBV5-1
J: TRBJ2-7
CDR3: CASSRTGESLEQYF

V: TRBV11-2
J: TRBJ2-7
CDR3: CASSSNRGVYEQYF

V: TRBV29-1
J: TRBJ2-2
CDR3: CSVAVSNTGELFF

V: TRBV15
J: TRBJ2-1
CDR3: CATSRSTSEQFF

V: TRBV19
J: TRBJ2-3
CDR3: CASSISAGYMSGPHHTQYF

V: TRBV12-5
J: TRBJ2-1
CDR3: CASGLFPSLRAYNEQFF

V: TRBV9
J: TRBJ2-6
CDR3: CASSVEATGRGLSGANVLTF

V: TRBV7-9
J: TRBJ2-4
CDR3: CASSWPRRGLHGNIQYF

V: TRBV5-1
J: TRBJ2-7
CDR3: CASSSRTGASYEQYF

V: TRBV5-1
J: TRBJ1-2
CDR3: CASSSTRGLSHYGYTF

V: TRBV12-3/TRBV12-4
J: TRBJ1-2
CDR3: CASSFWDSDGVTF

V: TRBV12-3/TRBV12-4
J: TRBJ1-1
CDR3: CASTVGPEAFF

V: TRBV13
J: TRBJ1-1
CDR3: CASSEGAGPRAFF

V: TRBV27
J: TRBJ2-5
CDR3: CASSPGWGETQYF

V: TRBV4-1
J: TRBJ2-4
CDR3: CASSHLFGGKNIQYF

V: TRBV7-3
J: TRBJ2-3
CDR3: CASSYGPRGTDTQYF

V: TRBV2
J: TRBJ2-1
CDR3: CASRGLAYEQFF

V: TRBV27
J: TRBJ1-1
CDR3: CASSLKGSDTEAFF

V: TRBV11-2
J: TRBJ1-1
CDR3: CASSAPRRGAGAFF